This T cell receptor (beta chain) was recorded in a study of shared clonotypes between healthy human individuals (dated by TCRdb to 2020 to 2022). With respect to the entire study: The cohort comprised a couple of women and a few men aged 18 to 49 years. To estimate repertoire size and how much clonotypes are shared between individuals, the study performed deep sequencing of blood TCR repertoires from a handful of healthy adults. Each donor's leukapheresis produced roughly between roughly 0.94 and 9.5 billion PBMCs. For each donor, three plates each were used for CD4 naive and CD4 memory, two plates were used for CD8 naive, and one plate was used for CD8 memory. Libraries were prepared and TCR repertoires were sequenced by different laboratories using diverse techniques, in order to increase sequencing depth and limit assay-specific biases. General study outcomes and caveats: Only blood was sampled, and tissue TCR repertoires likely differ from those in blood. Because the study included only a small number of donors, the genetic and exposure-history diversity represented was limited. About 5% of naive CD4, 3.5% of naive CD8, roughly 2.4% of memory CD4, and approximately 0.39% of memory CD8 clonotypes were shared across four donors. Pairwise subsampling led to the expectation that sequencing depth would affect the degree of clonotype sharing among donors. Clonotypes shared by all four sorted-subset donors showed higher generation probabilities than non-shared clonotypes. Naive subsets generally had larger estimated clonotype richness than memory subsets did. Incomplete sequencing was indicated by rarefaction of sorted-subset datasets, despite the large sequencing depth.

The donors were healthy, HIV-negative adults with no recently reported acute infections or vaccinations. Every donor was a Caucasian adult residing in Nashville, Tennessee, USA. CD4+ T cells were enriched through magnetic negative selection, after which naive cells were positively selected on CD45RA and the remaining negative fraction served as the memory subset. After blood collection by leukapheresis, PBMCs were isolated using Ficoll-Histopaque density gradient centrifugation and then cryopreserved in the vapor phase of liquid nitrogen. Purity and quantity of every magnetically sorted T cell population were checked by analytical flow cytometry. Genomic DNA was isolated from each sorted fraction and quantified by UV absorbance on a Nanodrop 2000c. The germline V gene yields SGHRS for CDR1 and YFSETQ for CDR2. V is cut back by 4 bases and J by 3 bases, with 3 bases in the junction unmatched. The CDR3, cysteine through phenylalanine, is 14 amino acids long. Kept here is only the CDR3 DNA, which spans 42 bases and is read in frame from base 1.

Using the deep immunoSEQ assay, TCR CDR3 regions were amplified from genomic DNA by multiplex PCR. Genomic DNA extracted from each cell subset was distributed evenly over all wells of several immunoSEQ 96-well plates, and each plate served as one replicate. Each replicate PCR for sorted subsets received about 200 ng genomic DNA, equal to about 30,000 T cell genomes. Purified libraries were quantified with a Qubit 3.0 fluorometer, sized on a Bioanalyzer 2100, and re-quantified with the KAPA Library Quantification kit. A separate single-read 150-cycle Illumina NextSeq 550 flow cell was used to sequence each immunoSEQ 96-well plate. Processing in the source paper ran as follows. Because the immunoSEQ output held only junctional sequences and lacked quality scores, the filtering could not match the filtering applied to full-length reads. To assign V/J genes and CDR3, sequences were annotated using PyIR, a Python wrapper for IgBLAST v1.9, with IMGT germline references. Any read was removed if the V/J assignment was weak (E-value above 1e-6), the CDR3 was missing, or the read contained stop codons, out-of-frame junctions, or ambiguous translated residues. V3J clonotypes were defined as sequences sharing the same inferred V gene, J gene, and CDR3 amino acid sequence. The percentage overlap between two repertoires was calculated by dividing the number of shared unique clonotypes by the size of the smaller repertoire. Repertoire richness was assessed with RTK rarefaction, the Chao1 estimator, and Recon v2.1 estimates of unobserved clonotypes. For all TCRbeta clonotypes obtained by the gDNA method from a handful of donors, generation probabilities were computed with OLGA. TCRdb retrieved this table from immuneACCESS and kept in-frame rearrangements only. Not all clones are present; in checked studies, unresolved V genes account for under half, and no reason is known for the remainder. Clone size and V and J calls were adopted from that table, with D and trimming inferred from the DNA. Present in this sample are a few million clones, more than 80% of which were seen just once. About 0.37% of the sample is in the top ten clones.

About this clone itself: Which antigen it targets is not known. No base qualities exist here, and no much larger clone lies one base off it. Additional DNA sequences in this sample encode the identical CDR3.

The chain is made from TRBV5-1 and TRBJ1-4, and 7 junctional nucleotides match TRBD1. Specimen: naive CD4+ T cells from PBMCs. What this sample's cell subset or site label stands for: CD45RA+ positively selected. This clonotype originated in a man younger than 35 in good health. Some clones in this sample may be carry-over from other donors' samples. The sequenced DNA is TGCGCCAGCAGCCGGGACAGAGCTAATGAAAAACTGTTTTTT. It translates as CASSRDRANEKLFF.